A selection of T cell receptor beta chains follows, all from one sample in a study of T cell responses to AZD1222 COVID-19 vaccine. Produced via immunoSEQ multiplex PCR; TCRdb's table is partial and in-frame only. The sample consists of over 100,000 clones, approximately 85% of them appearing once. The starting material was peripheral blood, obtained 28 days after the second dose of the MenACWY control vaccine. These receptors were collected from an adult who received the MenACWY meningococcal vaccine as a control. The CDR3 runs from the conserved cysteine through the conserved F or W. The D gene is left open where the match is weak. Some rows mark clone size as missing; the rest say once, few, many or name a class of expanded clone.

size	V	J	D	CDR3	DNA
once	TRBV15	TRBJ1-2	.	CATSGQNYGYTF	TGTGCCACCAGCGGGCAGAACTATGGCTACACCTTC
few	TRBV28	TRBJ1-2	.	CASSSPRPSGYTF	TGTGCCAGCAGTTCGCCACGACCTAGCGGCTACACCTTC
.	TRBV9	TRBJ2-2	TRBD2	CASSAGLAGVSTGELFF	TGTGCCAGCAGCGCGGGACTAGCGGGAGTAAGCACCGGGGAGCTGTTTTTT
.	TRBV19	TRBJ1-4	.	CASSSRTGTRVEKLFF	TGTGCCAGTAGTAGCCGAACAGGGACTCGGGTGGAAAAACTGTTTTTT
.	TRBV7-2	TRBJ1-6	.	CASSFKGGDSPLHF	TGTGCCAGCAGCTTTAAAGGGGGTGATTCACCCCTCCACTTT
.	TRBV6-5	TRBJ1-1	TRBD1	CASGHRGTTEAFF	TGTGCCAGCGGACACAGGGGTACCACTGAAGCTTTCTTT
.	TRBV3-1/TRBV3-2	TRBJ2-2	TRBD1	CASSQLGQAVTGELFF	TGTGCCAGCAGCCAACTAGGACAGGCGGTCACCGGGGAGCTGTTTTTT
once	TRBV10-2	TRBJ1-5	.	CASTDKGLAYQPQHF	TGCGCCAGCACCGACAAAGGGTTAGCCTATCAGCCCCAGCATTTT
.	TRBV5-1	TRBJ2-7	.	CASSWGSGASYEQYF	TGCGCCAGCAGCTGGGGGTCCGGGGCCTCCTACGAGCAGTACTTC
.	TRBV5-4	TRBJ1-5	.	CASSLGSDQPQHF	TGTGCCAGCAGCTTGGGATCCGATCAGCCCCAGCATTTT
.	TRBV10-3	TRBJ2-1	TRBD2	CAHGGERGNEQFF	TGTGCCCACGGGGGGGAGCGGGGCAATGAGCAGTTCTTC
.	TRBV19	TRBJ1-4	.	CASSIGGKVATNEKLFF	TGTGCCAGTAGTATAGGGGGCAAAGTTGCAACTAATGAAAAACTGTTTTTT